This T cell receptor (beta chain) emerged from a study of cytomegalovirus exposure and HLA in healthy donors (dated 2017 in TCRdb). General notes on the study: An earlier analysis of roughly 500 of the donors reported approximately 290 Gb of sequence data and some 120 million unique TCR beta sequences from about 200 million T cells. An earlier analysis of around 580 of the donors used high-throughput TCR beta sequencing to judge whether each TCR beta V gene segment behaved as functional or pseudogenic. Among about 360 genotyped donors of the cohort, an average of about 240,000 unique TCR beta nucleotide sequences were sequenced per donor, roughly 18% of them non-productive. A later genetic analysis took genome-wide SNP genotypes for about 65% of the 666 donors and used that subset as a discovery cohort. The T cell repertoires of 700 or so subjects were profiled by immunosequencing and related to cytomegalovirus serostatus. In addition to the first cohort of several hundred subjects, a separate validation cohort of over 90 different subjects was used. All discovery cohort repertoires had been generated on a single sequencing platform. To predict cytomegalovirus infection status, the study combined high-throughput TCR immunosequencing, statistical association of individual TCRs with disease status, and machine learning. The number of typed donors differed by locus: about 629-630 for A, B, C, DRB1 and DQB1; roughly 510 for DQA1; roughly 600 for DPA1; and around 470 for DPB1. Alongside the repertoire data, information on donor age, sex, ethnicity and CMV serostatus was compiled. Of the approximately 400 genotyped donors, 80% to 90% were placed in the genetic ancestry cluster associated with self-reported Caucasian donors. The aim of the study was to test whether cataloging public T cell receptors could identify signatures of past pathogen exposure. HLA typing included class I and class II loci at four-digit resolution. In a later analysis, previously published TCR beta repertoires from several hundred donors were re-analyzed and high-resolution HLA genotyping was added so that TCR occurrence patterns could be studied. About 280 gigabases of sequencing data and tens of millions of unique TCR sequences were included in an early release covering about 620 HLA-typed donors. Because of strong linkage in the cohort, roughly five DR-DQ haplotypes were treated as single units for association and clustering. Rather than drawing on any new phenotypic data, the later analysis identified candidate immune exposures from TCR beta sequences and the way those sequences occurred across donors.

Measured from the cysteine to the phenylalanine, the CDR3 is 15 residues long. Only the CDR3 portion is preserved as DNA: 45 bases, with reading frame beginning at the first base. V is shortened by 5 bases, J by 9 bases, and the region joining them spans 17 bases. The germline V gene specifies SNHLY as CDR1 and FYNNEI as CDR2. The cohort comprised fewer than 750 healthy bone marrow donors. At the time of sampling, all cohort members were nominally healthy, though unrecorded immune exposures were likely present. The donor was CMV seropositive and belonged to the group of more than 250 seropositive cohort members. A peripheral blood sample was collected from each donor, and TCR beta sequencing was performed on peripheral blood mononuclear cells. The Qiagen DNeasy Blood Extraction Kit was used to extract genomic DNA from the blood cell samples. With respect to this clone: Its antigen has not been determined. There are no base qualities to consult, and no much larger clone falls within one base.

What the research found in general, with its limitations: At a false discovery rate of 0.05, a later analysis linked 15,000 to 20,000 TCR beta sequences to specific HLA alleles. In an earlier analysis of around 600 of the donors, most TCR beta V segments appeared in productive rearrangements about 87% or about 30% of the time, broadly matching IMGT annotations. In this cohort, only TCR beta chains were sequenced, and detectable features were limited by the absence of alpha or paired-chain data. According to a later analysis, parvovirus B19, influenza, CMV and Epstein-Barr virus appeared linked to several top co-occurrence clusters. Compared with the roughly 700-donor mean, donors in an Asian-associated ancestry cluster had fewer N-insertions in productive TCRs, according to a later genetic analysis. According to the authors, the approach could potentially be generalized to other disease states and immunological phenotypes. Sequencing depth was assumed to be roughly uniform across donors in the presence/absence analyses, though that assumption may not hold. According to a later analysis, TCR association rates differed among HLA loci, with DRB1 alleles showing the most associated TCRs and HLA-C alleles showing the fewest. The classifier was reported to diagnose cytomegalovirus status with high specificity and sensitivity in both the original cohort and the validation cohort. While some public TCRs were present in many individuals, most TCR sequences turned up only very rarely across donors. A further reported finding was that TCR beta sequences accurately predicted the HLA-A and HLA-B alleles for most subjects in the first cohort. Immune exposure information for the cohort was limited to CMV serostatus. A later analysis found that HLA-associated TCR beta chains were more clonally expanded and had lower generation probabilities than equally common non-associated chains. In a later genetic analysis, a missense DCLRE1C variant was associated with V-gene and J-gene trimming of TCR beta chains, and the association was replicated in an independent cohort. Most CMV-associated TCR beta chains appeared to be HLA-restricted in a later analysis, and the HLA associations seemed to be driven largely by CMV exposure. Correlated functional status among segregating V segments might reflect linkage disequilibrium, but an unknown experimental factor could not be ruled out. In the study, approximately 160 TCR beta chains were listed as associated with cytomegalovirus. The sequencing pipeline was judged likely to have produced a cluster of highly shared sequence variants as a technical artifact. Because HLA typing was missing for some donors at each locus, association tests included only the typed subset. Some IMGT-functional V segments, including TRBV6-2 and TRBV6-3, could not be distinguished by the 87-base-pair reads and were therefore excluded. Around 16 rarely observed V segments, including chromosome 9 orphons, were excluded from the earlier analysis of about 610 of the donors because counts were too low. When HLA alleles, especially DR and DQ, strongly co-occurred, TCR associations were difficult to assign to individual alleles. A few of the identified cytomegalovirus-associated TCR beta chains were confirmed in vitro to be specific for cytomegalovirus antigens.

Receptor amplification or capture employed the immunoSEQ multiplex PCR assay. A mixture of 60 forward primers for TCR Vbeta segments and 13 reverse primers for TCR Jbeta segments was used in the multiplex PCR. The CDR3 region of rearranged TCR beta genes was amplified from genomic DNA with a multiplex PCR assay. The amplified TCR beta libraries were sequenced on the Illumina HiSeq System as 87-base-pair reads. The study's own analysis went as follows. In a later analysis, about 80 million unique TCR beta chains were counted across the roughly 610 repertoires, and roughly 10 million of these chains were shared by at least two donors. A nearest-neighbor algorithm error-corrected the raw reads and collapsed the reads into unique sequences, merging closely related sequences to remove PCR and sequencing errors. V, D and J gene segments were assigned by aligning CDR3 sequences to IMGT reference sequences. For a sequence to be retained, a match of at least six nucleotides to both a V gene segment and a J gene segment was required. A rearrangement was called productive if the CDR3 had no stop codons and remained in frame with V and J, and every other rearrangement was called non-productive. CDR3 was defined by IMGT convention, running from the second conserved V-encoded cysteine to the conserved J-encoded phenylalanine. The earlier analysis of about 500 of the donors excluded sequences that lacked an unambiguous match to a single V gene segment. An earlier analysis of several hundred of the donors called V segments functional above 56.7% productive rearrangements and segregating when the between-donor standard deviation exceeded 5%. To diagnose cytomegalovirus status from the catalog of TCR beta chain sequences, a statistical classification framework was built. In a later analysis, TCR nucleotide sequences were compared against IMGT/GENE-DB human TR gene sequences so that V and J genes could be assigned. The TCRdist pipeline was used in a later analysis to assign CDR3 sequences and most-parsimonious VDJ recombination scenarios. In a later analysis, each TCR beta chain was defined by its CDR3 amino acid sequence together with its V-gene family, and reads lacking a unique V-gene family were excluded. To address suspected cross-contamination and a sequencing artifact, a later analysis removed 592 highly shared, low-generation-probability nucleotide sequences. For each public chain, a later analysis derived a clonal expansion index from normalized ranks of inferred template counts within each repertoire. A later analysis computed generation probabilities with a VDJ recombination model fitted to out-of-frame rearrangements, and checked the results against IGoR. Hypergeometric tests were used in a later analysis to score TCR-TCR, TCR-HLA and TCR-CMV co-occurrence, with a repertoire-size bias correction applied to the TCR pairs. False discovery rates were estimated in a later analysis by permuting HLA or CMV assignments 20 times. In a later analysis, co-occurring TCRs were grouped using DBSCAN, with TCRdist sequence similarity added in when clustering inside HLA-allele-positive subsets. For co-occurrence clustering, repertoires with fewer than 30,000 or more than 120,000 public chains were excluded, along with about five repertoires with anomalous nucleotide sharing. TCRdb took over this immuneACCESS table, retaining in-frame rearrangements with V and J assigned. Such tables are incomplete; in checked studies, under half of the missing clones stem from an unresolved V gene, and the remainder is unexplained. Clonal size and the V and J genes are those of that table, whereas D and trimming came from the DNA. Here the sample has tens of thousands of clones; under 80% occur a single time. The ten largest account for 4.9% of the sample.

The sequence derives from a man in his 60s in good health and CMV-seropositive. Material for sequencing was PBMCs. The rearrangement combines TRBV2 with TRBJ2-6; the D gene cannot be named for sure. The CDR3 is CASSNDRVDINVLTF. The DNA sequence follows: TGTGCCAGCAGTAACGACCGGGTCGATATCAACGTCCTGACTTTC.